The clone carrying this TCR beta chain was observed many times. No antigen is known for it. This sample stems from a study of regulatory T cells in long-lasting Graves disease. General study findings and limits: Persistent patients shared more public clonotypes (over 2,500) than new patients (roughly 970). Persistent disease exhibited a predilection for TRBV28, TRBJ1-2 and TRBJ2-5. Persistent Graves' patients showed less TCR diversity than newly diagnosed patients showed.

V was clipped by 0 bases and J by 9 bases, with 14 bases between them. The CDR3 totals 14 residues. Germline V gene lookup returns CDR1 LGHDT and CDR2 YNNKEL (reference sequence). Time point meaning: newly diagnosed GD, antithyroid drugs for less than 3 months. The TCR library was made from RNA extracted from PBMCs. All patients originated from an endocrinology department located in Xi'an, China. For TCR beta, libraries came from iRepertoire HTBI primers and Arm-PCR of CDR3 regions. Each CDR3 protein gets one entry after TCRdb re-called the multiplex PCR reads with MiXCR. This sample has 400,000 to 500,000 distinct CDR3 sequences, with approximately 15% found just once. The data also belong to a second study, concerning T cells in Graves' hyperthyroidism and ophthalmopathy.

The V and J genes are TRBV3-1 and TRBJ1-1, with D possibly being TRBD1 (6 bases). This clonotype was sampled from a woman aged 35 to 49 with Graves disease. The sample was peripheral blood mononuclear cells (PBMCs), taken at new diagnosis, from a patient treated with antithyroid drugs. The CDR3 DNA reads as TGTGCCAGCAGCCAAGAAGACAGGCCCGAAAAAGCTTTCTTT. It translates to CASSQEDRPEKAFF.